The 5 T cell receptor beta chains below come from one sample, sequenced in a study of shared clonotypes between healthy human individuals. TCRdb's table, derived via immunoSEQ multiplex PCR, lists solely in-frame clones and lacks some. The top ten hold around 1.4% of the sample, which has about 1 million clones, about 70% seen once. The sample taken for sequencing was memory CD4+ T cells sorted from blood. Regarding subset: CD45RA-negative fraction. These TCRs come from a man between 18 and 35 years old in good health.

This chain joins TRBV5-1 and TRBJ2-1; TRBD2 matches at 10 bases. Germline lookup yields CDR1 SGHRS and CDR2 YFSETQ. The V segment lost 4 bases and the J segment 0 bases; nucleotides outside the gene matches: 7. This CDR3 has 17 amino acids. CDR3 DNA sequence: TGCGCCAGCAGCCAGCTGGGACTAGCGAACTCCTACAATGAGCAGTTCTTC. Amino acids: CASSQLGLANSYNEQFF.

The chain couples TRBV5-6 to TRBJ2-7; TRBD1 might be the D (6 bases). CDR3 length equals 15 residues. Germline V gives CDR1 SGHDT, CDR2 YYEEEE. V was clipped by 4 bases and J by 0 bases, with 14 bases between them. CDR3 region: CASSVPQGPSYEQYF. The CDR3 bases are TGTGCCAGCAGCGTACCGCAGGGGCCCTCCTACGAGCAGTACTTC.

This clone has a handful of counts. Other DNA sequences in the same sample also yield this CDR3. The chain combines TRBV18 with TRBJ1-5; 9 bases map to TRBD1. Germline values: CDR1 KGHSH, CDR2 LQKENI. J gave up 2 bases and V 4 bases, and 0 bases lay outside the gene matches. The CDR3 contains 14 residues. DNA of the CDR3: TGTGCCAGCTCACGGGACAGGGGCAATCAGCCCCAGCATTTT. Its translation: CASSRDRGNQPQHF.

The chain employs TRBV2 and TRBJ2-7; D is tentatively TRBD1 or TRBD2 (5 bases each). The CDR3 is 11 residues long. Per germline, CDR1 SNHLY and CDR2 FYNNEI. V lost 8 bases and J 12 bases, leaving 17 bases between the germline ends. The CDR3 DNA follows: TGTGCCAGCGGGGTGGGGACCACCACGTACTTC. The encoded protein is CASGVGTTTYF.

The chain joins TRBV30 to TRBJ1-1, with a possible D match to TRBD1 (6 bases). CDR3 size: 13 residues. The germline V and J ends were trimmed by 3 bases and 5 bases, with 13 bases remaining between them. Germline CDR1 GTSNPN, CDR2 SVGIG (reference sequence). The CDR3 bases are TGTGCCTGGAGACAGGGCCTACGGACTGAAGCTTTCTTT. The encoded protein is CAWRQGLRTEAFF. Together with reference TRBV30 and TRBJ1-1, the CDR3 gives the full variable domain: SQTIHQWPATLVQPVGSPLSLECTVEGTSNPNLYWYRQAAGRGLQLLFYSVGIGQISSEVPQNLSASRPQDRQFILSSKKLLLSDSGFYLCAWRQGLRTEAFFGQGTRLTVV.